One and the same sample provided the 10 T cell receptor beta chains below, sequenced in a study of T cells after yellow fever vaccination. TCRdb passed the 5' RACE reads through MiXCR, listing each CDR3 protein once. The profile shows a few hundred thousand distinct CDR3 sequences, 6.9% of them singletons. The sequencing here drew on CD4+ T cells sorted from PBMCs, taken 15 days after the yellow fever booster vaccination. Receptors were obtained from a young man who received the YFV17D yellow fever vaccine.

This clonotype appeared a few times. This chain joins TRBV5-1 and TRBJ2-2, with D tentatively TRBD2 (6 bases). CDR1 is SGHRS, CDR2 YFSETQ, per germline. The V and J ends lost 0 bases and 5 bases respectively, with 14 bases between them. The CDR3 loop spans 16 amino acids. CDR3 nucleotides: TGCGCCAGCAGCTTGGTCGCGGGAACCCGAACCGGGGAGCTGTTTTTT. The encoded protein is CASSLVAGTRTGELFF.

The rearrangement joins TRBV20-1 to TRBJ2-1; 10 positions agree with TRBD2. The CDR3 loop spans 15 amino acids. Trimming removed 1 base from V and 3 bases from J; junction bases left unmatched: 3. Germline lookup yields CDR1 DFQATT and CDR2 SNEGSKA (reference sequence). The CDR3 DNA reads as TGCAGTGCTAGAGGGGGACTAGCGATCTACAATGAGCAGTTCTTC. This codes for CSARGGLAIYNEQFF.

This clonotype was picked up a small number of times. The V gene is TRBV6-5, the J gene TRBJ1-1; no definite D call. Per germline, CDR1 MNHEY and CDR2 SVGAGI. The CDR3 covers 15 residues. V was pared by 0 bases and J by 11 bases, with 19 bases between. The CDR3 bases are TGTGCCAGCAGTTACTCGGCCCAGCTGAATGTTGGGGCTTTCTTT. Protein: CASSYSAQLNVGAFF.

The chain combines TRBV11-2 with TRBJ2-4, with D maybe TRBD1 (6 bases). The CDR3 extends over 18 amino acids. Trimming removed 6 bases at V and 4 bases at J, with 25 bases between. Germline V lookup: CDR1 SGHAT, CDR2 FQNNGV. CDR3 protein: CASSTPSQGIRVKNIQYF. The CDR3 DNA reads TGTGCCAGCAGTACCCCCAGCCAGGGGATACGAGTTAAAAACATTCAGTACTTC.

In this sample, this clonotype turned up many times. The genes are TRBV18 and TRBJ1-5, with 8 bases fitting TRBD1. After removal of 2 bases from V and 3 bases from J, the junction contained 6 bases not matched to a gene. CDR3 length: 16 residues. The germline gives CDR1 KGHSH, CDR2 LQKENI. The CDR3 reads CASSPGQGPVNQPQHF. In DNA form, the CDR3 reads TGTGCCAGCTCACCAGGACAGGGACCGGTCAATCAGCCCCAGCATTTT.

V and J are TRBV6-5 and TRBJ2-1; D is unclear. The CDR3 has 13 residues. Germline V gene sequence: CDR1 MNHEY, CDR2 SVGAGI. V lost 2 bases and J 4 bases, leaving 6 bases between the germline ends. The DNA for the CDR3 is TGTGCCAGCAGTTACGAAGGGTACAATGAGCAGTTCTTC. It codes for CASSYEGYNEQFF.

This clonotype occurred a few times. CDR3 residues: CASSLAGLVYEQFF. As DNA, the CDR3 is TGTGCCAGCAGCTTGGCAGGACTAGTATATGAGCAGTTCTTC. V and J are TRBV7-9 and TRBJ2-1; 7 nucleotides line up with TRBD2. The V and J ends lost 3 bases and 8 bases, in that order; junction bases with no gene match: 7. The CDR3 sequence is 14 residues long. Germline loops: CDR1 SEHNR, CDR2 FQNEAQ (reference sequence).

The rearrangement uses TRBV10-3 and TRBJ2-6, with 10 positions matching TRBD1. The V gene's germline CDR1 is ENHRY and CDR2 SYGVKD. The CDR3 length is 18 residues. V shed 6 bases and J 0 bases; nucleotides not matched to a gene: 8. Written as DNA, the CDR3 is TGTGCCATCAGATCTTTCGGGACAGGGGTCTCTGGGGCCAACGTCCTGACTTTC. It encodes CAIRSFGTGVSGANVLTF.

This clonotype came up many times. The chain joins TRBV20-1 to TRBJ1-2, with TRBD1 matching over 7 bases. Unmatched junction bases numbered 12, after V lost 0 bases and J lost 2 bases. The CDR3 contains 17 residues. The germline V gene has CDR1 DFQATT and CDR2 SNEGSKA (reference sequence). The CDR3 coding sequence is TGCAGTGCTAGAGATCCCGGGACAGCACAACTCAACTATGGCTACACCTTC. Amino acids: CSARDPGTAQLNYGYTF.

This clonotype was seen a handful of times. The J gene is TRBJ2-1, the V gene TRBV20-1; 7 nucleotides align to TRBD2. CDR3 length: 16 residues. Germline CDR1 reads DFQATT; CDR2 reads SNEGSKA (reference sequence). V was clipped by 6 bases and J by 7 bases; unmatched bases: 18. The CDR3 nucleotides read TGCAGTGCGCGGGAATTCGGCGGGAGAGGATGGAATGAGCAGTTCTTC. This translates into CSAREFGGRGWNEQFF.